Below are 20 T cell receptor beta chains sequenced from a single sample in a study of glioma-infiltrating T cells. TCR alpha and beta CDR3 regions were amplified from RNA using iRepertoire nested multiplex PCR. Each CDR3 protein gets one entry after TCRdb re-called the multiplex PCR reads with MiXCR. The table has around 150,000 distinct CDR3 sequences, about two fifths seen once. Material: glioma tissue, nonneoplastic brain tissue, or PBMCs (not recorded which). The receptor source for this set is a human donor with low-grade glioma or glioblastoma, undergoing nonglioma brain surgery, or in good health (not recorded which).

The chain carries TRBV4-3 and TRBJ1-5; TRBD1 matches at 8 bases. In germline, CDR1 is LGHNA, CDR2 YSLEER. The CDR3 has 15 residues. The junction had 4 bases not matched to a gene; V was cut back by 0 bases and J by 6 bases. This CDR3 is CASSQDQGAGQPQHF. CDR3 bases: TGCGCCAGCAGCCAAGATCAGGGGGCCGGTCAGCCCCAGCATTTT.

The V call is TRBV18, the J call TRBJ2-1; 8 nucleotides align to TRBD1. This CDR3 contains 15 residues. V dropped 3 bases and J dropped 8; count of bases not matched to a gene: 9. From germline, CDR1 is KGHSH and CDR2 LQKENI. This CDR3 reads CASSPGNRGVDEQFF. The CDR3 DNA reads TGTGCCAGCTCACCTGGGAACAGGGGGGTCGATGAGCAGTTCTTC.

The rearrangement joins TRBV6-5 to TRBJ2-3; 8 positions match TRBD1. J lost 5 bases, V lost 7 bases, and 8 bases had no gene match. CDR1 MNHEY and CDR2 SVGAGI come from the germline V gene. The length of the CDR3 is 14 residues. The CDR3 loop is CASINGQGRDTQYF. DNA of the CDR3: TGTGCCAGCATCAACGGACAGGGCAGAGATACGCAGTATTTT.

This clonotype has more than one count but fewer than ten. The chain carries TRBV19 and TRBJ2-3; 8 nucleotides line up with TRBD2. Germline CDR1 is LNHDA and CDR2 is SQIVND (reference sequence). V trimming: 3 bases; J trimming: 4 bases; junction bases outside the gene matches: 3. The CDR3 is 14 residues long. The CDR3 nucleotides are TGTGCCAGTAGTATGGGACTAGTGGCAGATACGCAGTATTTT. Encoded protein: CASSMGLVADTQYF.

Only a few counts were recorded for this clonotype. The V gene is TRBV2, the J gene TRBJ1-6; D is unresolved. There are 14 residues in the CDR3. The germline CDR1 and CDR2 sequences are SNHLY and FYNNEI. V was shortened by 3 bases and J by 9 bases, with 12 bases between the two germline ends. The DNA for the CDR3 is TGTGCCAGCAGTGATAAGGGCCATAGTTCACCCCTCCACTTT. Translation gives CASSDKGHSSPLHF.

CDR3 nucleotide sequence: TGTGCCAGCAGTTTTAAGGTTTCACCCCTCCACTTT. This translates into CASSFKVSPLHF. The chain is built from TRBV28 and TRBJ1-6; no clear D gene. V lost 3 bases, J lost 9 bases, and 6 bases lay in between. CDR3 length: 12 amino acids. Germline loops: CDR1 MDHEN, CDR2 SYDVKM. The full variable domain, rest sourced from reference TRBV28 and TRBJ1-6, is DVKVTQSSRYLVKRTGEKVFLECVQDMDHENMFWYRQDPGLGLRLIYFSYDVKMKEKGDIPEGYSVSREKKERFSLILESASTNQTSMYLCASSFKVSPLHFGNGTRLTVT.

The genes are TRBV27 and TRBJ1-2; D not resolved. CDR1 and CDR2 (germline): MNHEY, SMNVEV (reference sequence). The CDR3 has 13 residues. Trimming pared 0 bases from V and 10 bases from J, leaving 12 bases between. The CDR3 spells CASSLSNGVDYTF. For the CDR3, the DNA is TGTGCCAGCAGTTTATCGAACGGAGTTGACTACACCTTC.

V is TRBV7-9 and J is TRBJ2-1; 9 bases are shared with TRBD2. The CDR3 totals 15 residues. Germline loops: CDR1 SEHNR, CDR2 FQNEAQ (reference sequence). V gave up 4 bases and J gave up 4 bases; unmatched junction bases: 5. The CDR3 DNA is TGTGCCAGCAGCTCTAAGAGCGGGGGGTACAATGAGCAGTTCTTC. Its translation is CASSSKSGGYNEQFF.

This clonotype was detected only a few times. This chain connects TRBV7-9 to TRBJ2-3; TRBD1 matches 8 bases. CDR1 and CDR2 from the germline V gene are SEHNR and FQNEAQ (reference sequence). V shed 4 bases, J shed 3 bases, and the junction held 6 bases outside the gene matches. The CDR3 is 15 amino acids. Here the CDR3 reads CASSSRTGSTDTQYF. The DNA of the CDR3 is TGTGCCAGCAGCTCCCGGACAGGGTCAACAGATACGCAGTATTTT.

This clonotype was detected ten times or more. The CDR3 loop is CASSYRANTGELFF. In DNA form, the CDR3 reads TGTGCCAGCAGTTACCGGGCGAACACCGGGGAGCTGTTTTTT. The chain recombines TRBV6-6 with TRBJ2-2, with unresolved D. The CDR3 contains 14 residues. Germline V gives CDR1 MNHNY, CDR2 SVGAGI (reference sequence). V dropped 2 bases and J dropped 0 bases, with 4 bases sitting between them.

The CDR3, as DNA: TGTGCCAGCAGCTTCAACCGCGGACAGGGCCTCTCCTACGAGCAGTACTTC. Protein: CASSFNRGQGLSYEQYF. The chain is built from TRBV7-8 and TRBJ2-7, with 8 bases lining up with TRBD1. Germline V CDR1 and CDR2: SGHVS, FQNEAQ. V shed 3 bases and J 0 bases; nucleotides not matched to a gene: 10. The length of the CDR3 is 17 residues. Complete variable domain (other parts from reference TRBV7-8 and TRBJ2-7): GAGVSQSPRYKVAKRGQDVALRCDPISGHVSLFWYQQALGQGPEFLTYFQNEAQLDKSGLPSDRFFAERPEGSVSTLKIQRTQQEDSAVYLCASSFNRGQGLSYEQYFGPGTRLTVT.

This chain joins TRBV6-6 and TRBJ2-1, with 8 positions matching TRBD2. Germline V gene data show CDR1 as MNHNY and CDR2 as SVGAGI (reference sequence). This CDR3 has 16 amino acids. Trimming at V came to 6 bases and at J to 4 bases, leaving 11 bases not matched to a gene. The CDR3 bases are TGTGCCAGCAGCTCCGGGGGGGCGGGCCTATACAATGAGCAGTTCTTC. This codes for CASSSGGAGLYNEQFF.

The rearrangement joins TRBV6-2 or TRBV6-3 to TRBJ1-6; D is unclear. The CDR3 extends over 11 amino acids. CDR1 and CDR2 from the germline V gene are MNHEY and SVGEGT. Trimming stripped 9 bases from V and 10 bases from J, with 10 bases between. The CDR3 sequence: CARGGLSPLHF. CDR3 bases: TGTGCCAGAGGTGGGCTATCACCCCTCCACTTT.

This clonotype was detected only a few times. The rearrangement uses TRBV4-1 and TRBJ2-7; the D gene is possibly TRBD2 (6 bases). Germline V gene lookup returns CDR1 MGHRA and CDR2 YSYEKL. Trimming pared 2 bases from V and 0 bases from J, leaving 14 bases between. The CDR3 loop spans 16 amino acids. DNA of the CDR3: TGCGCCAGCAGCCAAAGTCGGGACGGGAGCTCCTACGAGCAGTACTTC. This codes for CASSQSRDGSSYEQYF.

The chain combines TRBV20-1 with TRBJ1-1; the D is unclear. Germline V gene data show CDR1 as DFQATT and CDR2 as SNEGSKA (reference sequence). The V end lost 5 bases, the J end lost 0 bases, and 10 bases lay between the germline ends. CDR3 length: 13 amino acids. Here the CDR3 DNA reads TGCAGTGCTTTGTACGGATTGAACACTGAAGCTTTCTTT. It yields the protein CSALYGLNTEAFF.

Note on this clonotype: This clone may be a read error of a much larger clone one base away. This chain joins TRBV6-2 or TRBV6-3 and TRBJ1-1; tentatively, D is TRBD1 (6 bases). Between the trimmed V and J ends, which lost 8 bases and 6 bases, there was a span of 13 bases. CDR1 and CDR2 (germline): MNHEY, SVGEGT. There are 12 residues in the CDR3. The CDR3 DNA reads TGTGCCAGCGGAACAGGGATCTCTGAAGCTTTCTTT. It is translated as CASGTGISEAFF.

The V gene is TRBV6-1, the J gene TRBJ1-3, with no clear D. This CDR3 comprises 16 residues. CDR1 MNHNS and CDR2 SASEGT come from the germline V gene. The V end was cut by 4 bases, the J end by 1 base, with 14 bases between. CDR3 sequence (DNA): TGTGCCAGCAGTGGGTCACGGGCCCGTTCTGGAAACACCATATATTTT. Translated, it gives CASSGSRARSGNTIYF.

This clonotype was counted many times. The chain is built from TRBV27 and TRBJ2-7; D uncertain. There are 15 residues in the CDR3. CDR1 is MNHEY, CDR2 SMNVEV, per germline (reference sequence). Trimming took off 5 bases at V and 3 bases at J, with 17 bases between the two ends. This chain's CDR3 is CASSPLLGPVYEQYF. CDR3 nucleotide sequence: TGTGCCAGCAGTCCCCTGCTAGGGCCAGTCTACGAGCAGTACTTC.

The chain combines TRBV5-4 with TRBJ2-5; TRBD1 might be the D (6 bases). CDR1 SGHNT and CDR2 YYREEE come from the germline V gene (reference sequence). The CDR3 spans 15 residues. V was shortened by 2 bases and J by 4 bases, with 15 bases between the two germline ends. The CDR3 protein is CASSFLQGLSETQYF. In DNA form, the CDR3 reads TGTGCCAGCAGCTTCCTGCAGGGGCTGTCAGAGACCCAGTACTTC. The variable domain in full, with the rest retrieved from reference TRBV5-4 and TRBJ2-5, is ETGVTQSPTHLIKTRGQQVTLRCSSQSGHNTVSWYQQALGQGPQFIFQYYREEENGRGNFPPRFSGLQFPNYSSELNVNALELDDSALYLCASSFLQGLSETQYFGPGTRLLVL.

This clonotype appeared a few times. The chain recombines TRBV4-3 with TRBJ2-7, with D unclear. The V end was cut by 1 base, the J end by 0 bases, with 7 bases between. CDR3 length: 14 amino acids. Looked up from germline, CDR1 is LGHNA and CDR2 is YSLEER. The CDR3 DNA sequence: TGCGCCAGCAGCCAAGCCCTCTTCTCCTACGAGCAGTACTTC. Protein sequence: CASSQALFSYEQYF.